This T cell receptor beta chain was profiled in a study of vaccination effects on CD4 cells after COVID-19. Turning to the study itself: After the second dose, samples were taken at median day 72. Study-level findings and limits: Infection- and vaccine-induced clones contracted markedly late after vaccination.

V dropped 2 bases and J dropped 4 bases, with 4 bases sitting between them. Germline CDR1 reads SGHDN; CDR2 reads FVKESK. The CDR3 has 12 residues. This clone occurred a few times. Its cognate antigen is unknown. Generated by immunoSEQ multiplex PCR, the TCRdb table keeps only in-frame clones and is missing some. In the table there are fewer than 75,000 clones, 78% of which are singletons. Subsequent to 10 days of culture, CD4+ T cells were isolated. As their vaccination, participants received two doses of either BNT162b2 or mRNA-1273. J is TRBJ2-3 and V is TRBV14; D uncertain. This clonotype was obtained from a human donor who received a COVID-19 vaccine. Sequenced here: CD4+ T cells from PBMCs cultured without peptide, sampled after COVID-19 vaccination. The CDR3 protein is CASSQISDTQYF. The CDR3 coding sequence is TGTGCCAGCAGCCAAATCTCAGATACGCAGTATTTT.